This is a list of T cell receptor beta chains from one sample in a study of CD8+ T cells in alopecia areata. Measured with immunoSEQ multiplex PCR; TCRdb has only the in-frame clones, and not every one. The data show 110,000 or so clones, 55% to 60% seen once. The sample in question was CD4+ T cells sorted from blood, obtained at week 24, from a patient treated with tofacitinib. Every receptor here comes from a human donor with alopecia areata. Both conserved end residues are part of each CDR3. The D gene is left open where the match is weak. Only some rows state a clone size, as once, few, many or a class for expanded clones.

d_call clone_size j_call v_call cdr3_nt cdr3_aa
TRBD1 once TRBJ2-1 TRBV15 TGTGCCACCAGCAGAGATCGGACAGGGGGCAGGAATGAGCAGTTCTTC CATSRDRTGGRNEQFF
NA many TRBJ1-1 TRBV9 TGTGCCAGCAGCGGGGGACAGAACACTGAAGCTTTCTTT CASSGGQNTEAFF
TRBD1 NA TRBJ2-5 TRBV30 TGTGCCTGGAGCCCCAGGGGGCTGGTAAAAGAGACCCAGTACTTC CAWSPRGLVKETQYF
TRBD1 NA TRBJ1-5 TRBV2 TGTGCCGGCAGGACAGGGGGAAGTCAGCCCCAGCATTTT CAGRTGGSQPQHF
TRBD1 NA TRBJ1-5 TRBV23-1 TGCGCCAGCAGTCAATCGGGACAGGGGAATCAGCCCCAGCATTTT CASSQSGQGNQPQHF
TRBD2 few TRBJ2-5 TRBV2 TGTGCCAGCAGTGGACTAGCGGGGGGTCGGCAGTACTTC CASSGLAGGRQYF
NA few TRBJ2-3 TRBV4-1 TGCGCCAGCGCCAGGGTGGCAAGCACAGATACGCAGTATTTT CASARVASTDTQYF
TRBD1 NA TRBJ1-6 TRBV6-5 TGTGCCAGCAGCCAACAGGGGCGGGTTTCACCCCTCCACTTT CASSQQGRVSPLHF
TRBD1 few TRBJ1-4 TRBV7-9 TGTGCCAGCAGCGAAGGAGGGGGCGATAATGAAAAACTGTTTTTT CASSEGGGDNEKLFF
TRBD2 NA TRBJ2-1 TRBV13 TGTGCCAGCAGCTTAGGCCTACTTGCTAGCGGCTCCTACAATGAGCAGTTCTTC CASSLGLLASGSYNEQFF
TRBD1 NA TRBJ1-1 TRBV29-1 TGCAGCGTTCACAGGGGTGTAGTGAACACTGAAGCTTTCTTT CSVHRGVVNTEAFF
NA once TRBJ2-2 TRBV6-5 TGTGCCAGCAGCCCTTACACCGGGGAGCTGTTTTTT CASSPYTGELFF
NA few TRBJ2-1 TRBV29-1 TGCAGCGGGACCGAAGGGATTGGTGAGCAGTTCTTC CSGTEGIGEQFF
NA NA TRBJ1-1 TRBV30 TGTGCCTGGAATCCGGGCTTTCGCCATGAAGCTTTCTTT CAWNPGFRHEAFF
NA NA TRBJ2-5 TRBV18 TGTGCCAGCTCACCACCGAGGGGCGGCGCGGAGACCCAGTACTTC CASSPPRGGAETQYF
TRBD1 NA TRBJ2-7 TRBV2 TGTGCCAGCACCCCGACAGGGGATTACGAGCAGTACTTC CASTPTGDYEQYF
TRBD2 NA TRBJ2-7 TRBV10-3 TGTGCCATCAAAGCTGCCGCGGGGGGGCCCTACGAGCAGTACTTC CAIKAAAGGPYEQYF
TRBD1 NA TRBJ1-6 TRBV11-2 TGTGCCAGCAGCTTAGTTAGACAGGGGGGCGCGAGAACAGGATCACCCCTCCACTTT CASSLVRQGGARTGSPLHF
TRBD1 few TRBJ1-5 TRBV27 TGTGCCAGCAGACCTATACAGGGGGCCAATCAGCCCCAGCATTTT CASRPIQGANQPQHF
NA NA TRBJ2-7 TRBV15 TGTGCCACCAGCAGAGATACTCGGGGAACCTACGAGCAGTACTTC CATSRDTRGTYEQYF
TRBD1 few TRBJ1-2 TRBV29-1 TGCAGCGTTGAAGGACAGGGGCGATATGGCTACACCTTC CSVEGQGRYGYTF
NA NA TRBJ2-3 TRBV5-1 TGCGCCAGCGACCCAGACATCACAGATACGCAGTATTTT CASDPDITDTQYF
NA few TRBJ1-2 TRBV29-1 TGCAGCGTTGCCACTCAAGCGAACTATGGCTACACCTTC CSVATQANYGYTF
TRBD2 NA TRBJ2-5 TRBV9 TGTGCCAGCAGCGTAGGAGCGGGGGGTTACGTTCAGACCCAGTACTTC CASSVGAGGYVQTQYF
NA few TRBJ1-2 TRBV27 TGTGCCAGCAGTAAGGACAGCCACTATGGCTACACCTTC CASSKDSHYGYTF
NA few TRBJ2-5 TRBV20-1 TGCAGTGCGCCGTCGGAGACCCAGTACTTC CSAPSETQYF
NA NA TRBJ2-5 TRBV27 TGTGCCAGCAGTTTTAGCGGCCAAGAGACCCAGTACTTC CASSFSGQETQYF
TRBD1 few TRBJ1-1 TRBV7-2 TGTGCCAGCAGCATGACAGGGACTGAAGCTTTCTTT CASSMTGTEAFF
NA NA TRBJ2-7 TRBV25-1 TGTGCCAGCAGTGCCAGGGGTTACGAGCAGTACTTC CASSARGYEQYF
TRBD1 NA TRBJ2-6 TRBV9 TGTGCCAGCAGCGTAGTGGGGACAGGGACAGGGGCCAACGTCCTGACTTTC CASSVVGTGTGANVLTF
TRBD2 NA TRBJ2-7 TRBV10-3 TGTGCCAGCAGTTTAGGCGGGGGAAGCGAGCAGTACTTC CASSLGGGSEQYF
TRBD1 NA TRBJ1-6 TRBV6-5 TGTGCCAGCAGTGCATTTGACAGGGTCAATTCACCCCTCCACTTT CASSAFDRVNSPLHF
NA NA TRBJ1-4 TRBV7-2 TGTGCCAGCAGCTCTGTAGGTGAAAAACTGTTTTTT CASSSVGEKLFF
NA NA TRBJ1-4 TRBV29-1 TGCAGCGCCGGGACCGCTCCGGGAGAAAAACTGTTTTTT CSAGTAPGEKLFF
NA NA TRBJ2-5 TRBV25-1 TGTGCCAGCAGTGGCGGGGCCTTGTACCAAGAGACCCAGTACTTC CASSGGALYQETQYF
NA NA TRBJ1-2 TRBV30 TGTGCCTGGAGTCATGCCTACCGCGGCTACACCTTC CAWSHAYRGYTF
NA few TRBJ2-7 TRBV29-1 TGCAGCGTTGGAGAGGGGAAAGAGCAGTACTTC CSVGEGKEQYF
NA NA TRBJ2-5 TRBV5-1 TGCGCCAGCAGCGCGGGGCTTCGATTAGCCCAAGAGACCCAGTACTTC CASSAGLRLAQETQYF
NA NA TRBJ2-1 TRBV29-1 TGCAGCGCTGAGAGGGGGGGGCGCCCCTCTGAGCAGTTCTTC CSAERGGRPSEQFF
NA NA TRBJ2-7 TRBV4-1 TGCGCCAGCAGCCAAGATGGGGGGACCTACGAGCAGTACTTC CASSQDGGTYEQYF
TRBD2 NA TRBJ2-7 TRBV7-8 TGTGCCAGCAGCCGACTAGCGGGGGACTCCTACGAGCAGTACTTC CASSRLAGDSYEQYF
TRBD2 NA TRBJ2-3 TRBV7-9 TGTGCCAGCAGCCCAAGACTAGCGGGGGTTCGCACAGATACGCAGTATTTT CASSPRLAGVRTDTQYF
NA NA TRBJ1-5 TRBV2 TGTGCCAGCTCCGGGGATGTAGGACAGCCCCAGCATTTT CASSGDVGQPQHF
NA NA TRBJ1-4 TRBV30 TGTGCCTGGAGCCGCGGGGGGAAACTGTTTTTT CAWSRGGKLFF
NA NA TRBJ2-5 TRBV29-1 TGCAGCGTTGAAAAGGGTATGGGCGAGACCCAGTACTTC CSVEKGMGETQYF
NA NA TRBJ2-5 TRBV29-1 TGCAGCGGGCTCGGGGGCCGGGGGGAGACCCAGTACTTC CSGLGGRGETQYF
NA few TRBJ2-1 TRBV27 TGTGCCAGCAGTTTGAAAGACACCTACAATGAGCAGTTCTTC CASSLKDTYNEQFF
TRBD2 NA TRBJ2-5 TRBV7-9 TGTGCCAGCGCCGGGGGGAACCAAGAGACCCAGTACTTC CASAGGNQETQYF
NA few TRBJ1-1 TRBV29-1 TGCAGCGCCAAAAGATCCTTAGTGAACACTGAAGCTTTCTTT CSAKRSLVNTEAFF
NA NA TRBJ2-3 TRBV29-1 TGCAGCGTTGTCAGGGGCGATACGCAGTATTTT CSVVRGDTQYF
NA NA TRBJ2-1 TRBV7-9 TGTGCCAGCAGCACCCGTTATTTGGCCCGCCATGAGCAGTTCTTC CASSTRYLARHEQFF
NA NA TRBJ2-7 TRBV4-1 TGCGCCAGCAGCCAAGAGGGAATCCCGTTGGGGCAGTACTTC CASSQEGIPLGQYF